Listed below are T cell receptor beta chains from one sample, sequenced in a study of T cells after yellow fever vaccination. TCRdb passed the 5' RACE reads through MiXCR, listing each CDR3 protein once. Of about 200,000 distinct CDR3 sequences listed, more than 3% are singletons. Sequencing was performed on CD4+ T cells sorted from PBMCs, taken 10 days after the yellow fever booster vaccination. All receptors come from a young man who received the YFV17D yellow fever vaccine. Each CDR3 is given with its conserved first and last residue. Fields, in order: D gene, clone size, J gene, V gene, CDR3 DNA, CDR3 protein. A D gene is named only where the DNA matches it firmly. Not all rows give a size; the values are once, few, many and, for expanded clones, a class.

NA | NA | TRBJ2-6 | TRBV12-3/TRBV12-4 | TGTGCCAGCAGTTTAAGGGGGATGGGGGCCAACGTCCTGACTTTC | CASSLRGMGANVLTF
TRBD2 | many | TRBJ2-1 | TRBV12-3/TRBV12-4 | TGTGCCAGCAGGAGGACTAGCGGGGGTTACAATGAGCAGTTCTTC | CASRRTSGGYNEQFF
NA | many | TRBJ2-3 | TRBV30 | TGTGCCTGGGGTCTAGATACGCAGTATTTT | CAWGLDTQYF
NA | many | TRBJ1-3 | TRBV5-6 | TGTGCCAGCAGCGTTGGAGGTACTGGAAACACCATATATTTT | CASSVGGTGNTIYF
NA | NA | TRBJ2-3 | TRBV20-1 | TGCAGTGCTAGAGGTGGGGGGATGGCAGGCACAGATACGCAGTATTTT | CSARGGGMAGTDTQYF
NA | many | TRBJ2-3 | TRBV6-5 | TGTGCCAGCAGTTTAGGGGTTAGCACAGATACGCAGTATTTT | CASSLGVSTDTQYF
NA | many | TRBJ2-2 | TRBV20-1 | TGCAGTGCTGGAGAGTGGGCCGGGGAGCTGTTTTTT | CSAGEWAGELFF
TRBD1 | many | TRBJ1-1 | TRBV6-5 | TGTGCCAGCAGTGCGCCGGGACAGGGATACACTGAAGCTTTCTTT | CASSAPGQGYTEAFF
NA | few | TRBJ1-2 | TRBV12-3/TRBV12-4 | TGTGCCAGCAGTCCGGATACCGGGACTGAAGGCTACACCTTC | CASSPDTGTEGYTF
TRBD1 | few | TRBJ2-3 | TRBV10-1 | TGCGCCAGCAGTGACGTGGGGGACAGGGATCCCGATACGCAGTATTTT | CASSDVGDRDPDTQYF
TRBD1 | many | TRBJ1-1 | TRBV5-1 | TGCGCCAGCAGCATGACAGGGAGGGACACTGAAGCTTTCTTT | CASSMTGRDTEAFF
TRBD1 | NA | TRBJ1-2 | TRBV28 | TGTGCCAGCAGCCCAGGACAGGGGGACTATGGCTACACCTTC | CASSPGQGDYGYTF
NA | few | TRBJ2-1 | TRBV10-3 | TGTGCCATCAGTGAGTCGCCGACAGCGAACAATGAGCAGTTCTTC | CAISESPTANNEQFF
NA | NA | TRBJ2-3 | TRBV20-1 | TGCAGTGCTACCCTCATCAGGGGCGGGATAGATACGCAGTATTTT | CSATLIRGGIDTQYF
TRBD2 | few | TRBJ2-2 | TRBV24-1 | TGTGCCACCAGTGACTATAGCGGGGGGCTGACCGGGGAGCTGTTTTTT | CATSDYSGGLTGELFF
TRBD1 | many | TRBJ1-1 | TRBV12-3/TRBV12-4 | TGTGCCAGCCAATTAGGACAGGGGGTGAACACTGAAGCTTTCTTT | CASQLGQGVNTEAFF
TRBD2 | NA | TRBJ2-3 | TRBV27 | TGTGCCAGCAGTTTATCGAGGCTAGCGGTTAGCACAGATACGCAGTATTTT | CASSLSRLAVSTDTQYF
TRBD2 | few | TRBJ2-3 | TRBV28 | TGTGCCAGCAGTTATTTGGGTCTGGGACTAGTTGGTACGCAGTATTTT | CASSYLGLGLVGTQYF
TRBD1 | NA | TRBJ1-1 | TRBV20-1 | TGCAGTGCTAGAGGCCGGACAGGGTCTAGTGAAGCTTTCTTT | CSARGRTGSSEAFF
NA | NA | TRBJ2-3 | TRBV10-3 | TGTGCCATCTCTCGGGGTACAAACACAGATACGCAGTATTTT | CAISRGTNTDTQYF
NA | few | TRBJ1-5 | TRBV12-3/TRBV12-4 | TGTGCCAGCAGTTTGGGTCGTAGCAATCAGCCCCAGCATTTT | CASSLGRSNQPQHF
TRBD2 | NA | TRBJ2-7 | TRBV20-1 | TGCAGTGCTACTCGGACTAGCGGCTCCTACGAGCAGTACTTC | CSATRTSGSYEQYF
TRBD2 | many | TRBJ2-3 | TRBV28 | TGTGCCAGCAGTTTTGCCTTACTAGCGGGGGGGCTTGGAGATACGCAGTATTTT | CASSFALLAGGLGDTQYF
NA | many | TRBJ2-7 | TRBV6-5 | TGTGCCAGCAGTTACTTCGCCCCAACAGGACGCGAGCAGTACTTC | CASSYFAPTGREQYF
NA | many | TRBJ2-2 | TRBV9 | TGTGCCAGCAGCGCTCGACAGAACACCGGGGAGCTGTTTTTT | CASSARQNTGELFF
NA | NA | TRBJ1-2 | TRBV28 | TGTGCCAGCAGTTTATGGGACGGGGTCTCAGGCTACACCTTC | CASSLWDGVSGYTF
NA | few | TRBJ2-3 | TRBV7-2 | TGTGCCAGCAGCTCGCCATATACTAGGACCACAGATACGCAGTATTTT | CASSSPYTRTTDTQYF
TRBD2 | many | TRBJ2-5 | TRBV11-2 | TGTGCCAGCAGCTTACCGGGGGGGGAGACCCAGTACTTC | CASSLPGGETQYF
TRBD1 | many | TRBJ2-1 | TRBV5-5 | TGTGCCAGCAGCTTGGCCGGGACAGGTTACAATGAGCAGTTCTTC | CASSLAGTGYNEQFF
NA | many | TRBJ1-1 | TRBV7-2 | TGTGCCAGCAGCCGATCATTAACTGAAGCTTTCTTT | CASSRSLTEAFF
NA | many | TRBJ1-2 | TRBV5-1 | TGCGCCAGCAACTTCCATCCGGAGGCGCCCTATGGCTACACCTTC | CASNFHPEAPYGYTF
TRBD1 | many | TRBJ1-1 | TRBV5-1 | TGCGCCAGCAGCTTGAAGGGGGCGCAAGACACTGAAGCTTTCTTT | CASSLKGAQDTEAFF
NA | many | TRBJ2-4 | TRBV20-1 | TGCAGTGCTTTGGACCGGTCCCCCGGGGCCAAAAACATTCAGTACTTC | CSALDRSPGAKNIQYF
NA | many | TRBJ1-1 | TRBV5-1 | TGCGCCAGCAGCTCCGCGCCCGCTATGAACACTGAAGCTTTCTTT | CASSSAPAMNTEAFF
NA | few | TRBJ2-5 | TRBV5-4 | TGTGCCAGCGGAAGCCCCCGGGGGGAGACCCAGTACTTC | CASGSPRGETQYF
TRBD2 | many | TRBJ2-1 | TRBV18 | TGTGCCAGCTCACCGTCCAGCGGGGGGGAAAATGAGCAGTTCTTC | CASSPSSGGENEQFF
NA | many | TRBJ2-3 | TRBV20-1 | TGCAGTGCTAGAGTCACAGGGACAGATACGCAGTATTTT | CSARVTGTDTQYF
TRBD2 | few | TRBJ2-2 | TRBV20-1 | TGCAGTGCTAGACCCCTGGGAGGGACTAGCGGGGGAAATACCGGGGAGCTGTTTTTT | CSARPLGGTSGGNTGELFF
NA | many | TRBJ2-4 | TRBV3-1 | TGTGCCAGCAGCCAAGTTTCTGGGGCGAACATTCAGTACTTC | CASSQVSGANIQYF
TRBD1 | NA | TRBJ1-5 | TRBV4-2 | TGTGCCAGCAGCCGGGACAGTGCTAGCAATCAGCCCCAGCATTTT | CASSRDSASNQPQHF
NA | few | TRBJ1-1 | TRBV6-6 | TGTGCCAGCACCCTCCGGGGAGGGACTGAAGCTTTCTTT | CASTLRGGTEAFF
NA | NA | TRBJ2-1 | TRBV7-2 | TGTGCCAGCAGCTTAAGTCCAGGAGGTGAGCAGTTCTTC | CASSLSPGGEQFF
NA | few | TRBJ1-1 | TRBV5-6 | TGTGCCAGCAGCGCCGGGCCCGGGAGGACTGAAGCTTTCTTT | CASSAGPGRTEAFF
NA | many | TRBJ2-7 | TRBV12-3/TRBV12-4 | TGTGCCAGCAGTTCGCCGTCCCCGGGATACTACGAGCAGTACTTC | CASSSPSPGYYEQYF
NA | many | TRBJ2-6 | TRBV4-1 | TGCGCCAGCAGCCAAGATTCGCTGGGGGCGCCTGGGGCCAACGTCCTGACTTTC | CASSQDSLGAPGANVLTF
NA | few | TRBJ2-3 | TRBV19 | TGTGCCAGTAGTATACAGGGCTCCAGCACAGATACGCAGTATTTT | CASSIQGSSTDTQYF
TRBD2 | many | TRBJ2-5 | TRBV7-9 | TGTGCCAGCAGCATTGGCGGCGGGGGAGGAGAGACCCAGTACTTC | CASSIGGGGGETQYF
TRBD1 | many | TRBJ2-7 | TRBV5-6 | TGTGCCAGCACAATGGATTCTAGGACAGGGCAGCATCCATCCTACGAGCAGTACTTC | CASTMDSRTGQHPSYEQYF
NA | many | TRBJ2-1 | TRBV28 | TGTGCCAGCGGGGCGGGTCAATACAATGAGCAGTTCTTC | CASGAGQYNEQFF
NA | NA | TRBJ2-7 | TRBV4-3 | TGCGCCAGCAGCCAACGACTGGGCCAGGGGGGATACGAGCAGTACTTC | CASSQRLGQGGYEQYF
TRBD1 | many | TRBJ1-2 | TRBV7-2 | TGTGCCAGCAGCCCTGACCGGGACAGGAGTTATGGCTACACCTTC | CASSPDRDRSYGYTF
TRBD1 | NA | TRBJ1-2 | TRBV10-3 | TGTGCCACCGTGGGACAGGGGAGGAACTATGGCTACACCTTC | CATVGQGRNYGYTF
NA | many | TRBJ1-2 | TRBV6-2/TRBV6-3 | TGTGCCAGCTCAAGCGCCGGACTCTACGAGGGCTACACCTTC | CASSSAGLYEGYTF
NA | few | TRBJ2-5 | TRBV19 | TGTGCCAGTAGTAACTCGGACACGATAGAGACCCAGTACTTC | CASSNSDTIETQYF